This TCR beta chain was found in a study of blood T cell repertoires in COVID-19. Study at large: Both acute and convalescent COVID-19 samples were obtained from the United States, Italy and Spain. PBMCs, B-cell-depleted T cells, or T cells were the source of the cDNA or gDNA that made up the material.

Original analysis: Reference gene primer amplification gave estimated nucleated cell counts. Produced via immunoSEQ multiplex PCR; TCRdb's table is partial and in-frame only. The DNA was the basis for D and trimming; V, J and clone size are from that table. The data contain under 150,000 clones, 88% of them seen just once; the ten biggest clones take up about 2.1%. Sequencing was done on a sample of peripheral blood. This receptor was obtained from a man in his 70s with active COVID-19.

CDR3 coding DNA: TGTGCCAGCAGTTCACAGGGGAGGTATGTACCCCAGCATTTT. It yields the protein CASSSQGRYVPQHF. The rearrangement joins TRBV28 to TRBJ1-5; 7 positions agree with TRBD1. V shed 4 bases and J 10 bases; nucleotides not matched to a gene: 10. This CDR3 has 14 amino acids. Germline CDR1 MDHEN, CDR2 SYDVKM.